The rows below give T cell receptor beta chains drawn from one sample of a study of blood T cell repertoires in COVID-19. Measured with immunoSEQ multiplex PCR; TCRdb has only the in-frame clones, and not every one. Among some 270,000 clones listed, approximately 83% were seen once. The sequencing sample was made of peripheral blood. The source of these receptors is a person between 70 and 80 years old with COVID-19, enrolled during active disease. Each CDR3 is given with its conserved first and last residue. Fields, in order: clone size, CDR3 length, D gene, V gene, J gene, CDR3 protein, CDR3 DNA. A D gene is named only where the DNA matches it firmly. Rows may omit the clone size; those that give it use once, few, many or a size class.

>once|16|TRBD2|TRBV7-2|TRBJ2-2
CASSLEGTSISGELFF
TGTGCCAGCAGCTTAGAAGGGACTAGTATCTCCGGGGAGCTGTTTTTT
>.|15|TRBD1|TRBV6-5|TRBJ2-4
CASGPRDRGLDIQYF
TGTGCCAGCGGACCAAGGGACAGGGGGCTGGACATTCAGTACTTC
>.|15|TRBD1|TRBV7-9|TRBJ2-5
CASSLRTGGQETQYF
TGTGCCAGCAGCTTACGAACAGGGGGACAAGAGACCCAGTACTTC
>.|16|TRBD2|TRBV9|TRBJ2-3
CASSAGTSGDTDTQYF
TGTGCCAGCAGCGCAGGGACTAGCGGGGACACAGATACGCAGTATTTT
>many|15|.|TRBV27|TRBJ2-2
CASSSDGSSTGELFF
TGTGCCAGCAGTTCAGACGGGTCGAGCACCGGGGAGCTGTTTTTT
>.|16|TRBD1|TRBV5-4|TRBJ1-2
CASSFINPDRADGYTF
TGTGCCAGCAGCTTTATAAATCCGGACAGGGCAGATGGCTACACCTTC
>.|16|TRBD2|TRBV3-1/TRBV3-2|TRBJ2-1
CASSQDLAGGNNEQFF
TGTGCCAGCAGCCAAGATCTGGCGGGGGGAAACAATGAGCAGTTCTTC
>.|15|TRBD2|TRBV5-1|TRBJ2-7
CASSHGLAASYEQYF
TGCGCCAGCAGCCACGGACTAGCAGCGTCCTACGAGCAGTACTTC
>.|16|.|TRBV28|TRBJ2-1
CASRTRRANSYNEQFF
TGTGCCAGCAGGACGAGGAGGGCCAACTCCTACAATGAGCAGTTCTTC
>.|13|.|TRBV7-3|TRBJ2-1
CASSLGLYNEQFF
TGTGCCAGCAGCTTAGGACTGTACAATGAGCAGTTCTTC
>.|19|.|TRBV5-1|TRBJ1-1
CASSRKPGDTTPLNTEAFF
TGCGCCAGCAGCCGAAAACCAGGGGATACAACCCCCTTGAACACTGAAGCTTTCTTT
>.|15|.|TRBV5-1|TRBJ1-1
CASSLGDEGNTEAFF
TGCGCCAGCAGCTTGGGGGATGAGGGAAACACTGAAGCTTTCTTT
>.|14|.|TRBV5-1|TRBJ2-7
CASSVQLNSYEQYF
TGCGCCAGCAGTGTGCAACTCAATTCCTACGAGCAGTACTTC
>.|13|.|TRBV11-2|TRBJ1-1
CASSPVSYTEAFF
TGTGCCAGCAGCCCAGTTTCATACACTGAAGCTTTCTTT
>.|15|.|TRBV4-1|TRBJ2-6
CASSQASSGANVLTF
TGCGCCAGCAGCCAAGCGAGCTCTGGGGCCAACGTCCTGACTTTC
>.|18|.|TRBV15|TRBJ2-1
CATSRDLASESSYNEQFF
TGTGCCACCAGCAGAGATTTAGCCTCAGAGAGCTCCTACAATGAGCAGTTCTTC
>.|14|.|TRBV14|TRBJ2-2
CASSRTRNTGELFF
TGTGCCAGCAGCCGCACACGGAACACCGGGGAGCTGTTTTTT
>.|15|TRBD1|TRBV27|TRBJ2-5
CASSPGTGGVETQYF
TGTGCCAGCAGTCCCGGGACAGGGGGCGTCGAGACCCAGTACTTC
>.|13|TRBD1|TRBV10-3|TRBJ1-4
CAIKPGGNEKLFF
TGTGCCATCAAGCCAGGGGGAAATGAAAAACTGTTTTTT
>.|13|.|TRBV18|TRBJ1-2
CASSPQQAYGYTF
TGTGCCAGCTCACCACAACAGGCCTATGGCTACACCTTC
>once|16|TRBD1|TRBV6-2/TRBV6-3|TRBJ1-6
CASSYGITGVDSPLHF
TGTGCCAGCAGTTACGGGATAACAGGGGTCGATTCACCCCTCCACTTT
>.|14|.|TRBV11-2|TRBJ1-2
CASSLNREGHGYTF
TGTGCCAGCAGCTTGAATCGGGAGGGTCATGGCTACACCTTC
>many|17|.|TRBV29-1|TRBJ1-3
CSVEEDTRQTLGNTIYF
TGCAGCGTTGAAGAAGATACGCGACAAACCTTGGGAAACACCATATATTTT
>.|16|.|TRBV5-5|TRBJ1-6
CASSLVGGGIQSPLHF
TGTGCCAGCAGCTTAGTCGGAGGAGGGATACAGTCACCCCTCCACTTT
>.|12|.|TRBV6-5|TRBJ2-1
CASSRPSFFWFF
TGTGCCAGCAGTCGCCCTAGCTTCTTCTGGTTCTTC
>few|18|.|TRBV28|TRBJ1-5
CASSLFLVRSRGNQPQHF
TGTGCCAGCAGTCTATTTCTCGTCCGTAGCCGGGGCAATCAGCCCCAGCATTTT
>.|14|TRBD1|TRBV28|TRBJ2-3
CASSWTGPTDTQYF
TGTGCCAGCAGTTGGACAGGGCCCACGGATACGCAGTATTTT
>.|15|.|TRBV6-5|TRBJ2-6
CASSYQGGWANVLTF
TGTGCCAGCAGTTACCAGGGTGGCTGGGCCAACGTCCTGACTTTC
>.|18|TRBD2|TRBV4-1|TRBJ2-1
CASRGTSGWTLSYNEQFF
TGCGCCAGCAGGGGGACTAGCGGGTGGACTTTATCCTACAATGAGCAGTTCTTC
>once|17|TRBD2|TRBV7-8|TRBJ2-7
CASSLAAGEGVSYEQYF
TGTGCCAGCAGCTTAGCGGCGGGAGAAGGGGTGAGCTACGAGCAGTACTTC
>.|13|.|TRBV3-1/TRBV3-2|TRBJ1-2
CASSQDTGYGYTF
TGTGCCAGCAGCCAGGATACGGGCTATGGCTACACCTTC
>.|15|.|TRBV10-3|TRBJ1-2
CAISPYEGSNYGYTF
TGTGCCATCTCCCCCTATGAGGGATCTAACTATGGCTACACCTTC
>.|16|.|TRBV3-1/TRBV3-2|TRBJ1-4
CASSQDAATHGEKLFF
TGTGCCAGCAGCCAAGATGCGGCCACCCACGGGGAAAAACTGTTTTTT
>.|16|.|TRBV7-8|TRBJ1-6
CASSRGGGMDNSPLHF
TGTGCCAGCAGCCGAGGGGGGGGAATGGATAATTCACCCCTCCACTTT
>few|12|.|TRBV7-9|TRBJ2-1
CASSSGLVEQFF
TGTGCCAGCAGCTCAGGACTGGTGGAGCAGTTCTTC
>.|14|TRBD1|TRBV2|TRBJ1-1
CASSEDRGAGEAFF
TGTGCCAGCAGTGAAGACAGGGGGGCCGGTGAAGCTTTCTTT
>.|16|TRBD1|TRBV5-5|TRBJ2-2
CASSPRTGEWAGELFF
TGTGCCAGCAGCCCTCGGACAGGGGAATGGGCCGGGGAGCTGTTTTTT
>few|14|.|TRBV5-1|TRBJ1-2
CASSPPQGGYGYTF
TGCGCCAGCAGCCCGCCCCAGGGAGGCTATGGCTACACCTTC
>once|17|.|TRBV29-1|TRBJ2-5
CSVEGGWRNPYEETQYF
TGCAGCGTTGAGGGTGGGTGGAGGAACCCTTATGAAGAGACCCAGTACTTC
>.|16|TRBD2|TRBV6-2/TRBV6-3|TRBJ2-1
CASSTPGTSGRDEQFF
TGTGCCAGCAGCACCCCTGGGACTAGCGGGAGAGATGAGCAGTTCTTC
>once|15|TRBD1|TRBV5-4|TRBJ2-5
CASSLDTGGQETQYF
TGTGCCAGCAGCTTGGATACAGGGGGGCAAGAGACCCAGTACTTC
>.|15|TRBD1|TRBV6-1|TRBJ1-2
CASSEAQGAGYGYTF
TGTGCCAGCAGTGAAGCTCAGGGGGCGGGCTATGGCTACACCTTC
>.|15|.|TRBV5-4|TRBJ2-7
CASSLSLGSSYEQYF
TGTGCCAGCAGCTTGTCCCTCGGGAGCTCCTACGAGCAGTACTTC
>.|15|.|TRBV5-6|TRBJ1-5
CASSLNRMPDQPQHF
TGTGCCAGCAGCTTGAACAGAATGCCCGATCAGCCCCAGCATTTT
>.|14|TRBD2|TRBV24-1|TRBJ2-2
CATASGVTTGELFF
TGTGCCACGGCCAGCGGGGTTACCACCGGGGAGCTGTTTTTT
>.|15|.|TRBV19|TRBJ1-3
CASSIRRGSGNTIYF
TGTGCCAGTAGTATCCGACGGGGAAGTGGAAACACCATATATTTT
>.|19|TRBD1|TRBV9|TRBJ1-5
CASSVFSPRNDRGDQPQHF
TGTGCCAGCAGCGTTTTTTCCCCCCGGAACGACAGGGGTGACCAGCCCCAGCATTTT
>.|15|TRBD1|TRBV4-3|TRBJ1-2
CASSQDPQGAYGYTF
TGCGCCAGCAGCCAAGACCCCCAGGGGGCCTATGGCTACACCTTC
>few|16|TRBD1|TRBV9|TRBJ1-2
CASSRDRAQGGYGYTF
TGTGCCAGCAGCCGCGACAGGGCCCAGGGTGGGTATGGCTACACCTTC
>few|11|.|TRBV20-1|TRBJ2-5
CSGGQQETQYF
TGCAGTGGGGGGCAGCAAGAGACCCAGTACTTC
>few|17|.|TRBV6-2/TRBV6-3|TRBJ2-3
CASSYRTTGKTTDTQYF
TGTGCCAGCAGTTACCGCACGACCGGGAAAACAACAGATACGCAGTATTTT
>.|14|.|TRBV28|TRBJ1-6
CASSLQRNNSPLHF
TGTGCCAGCAGCCTTCAGCGAAATAATTCACCCCTCCACTTT
>.|13|TRBD1|TRBV2|TRBJ1-2
CASRRMTGEGYTF
TGTGCCAGCAGACGCATGACAGGGGAGGGCTACACCTTC
>.|11|.|TRBV29-1|TRBJ1-2
CSVGFGYGYTF
TGCAGCGTTGGTTTCGGCTATGGCTACACCTTC
>once|12|.|TRBV2|TRBJ1-2
CASSAVGSGYTF
TGTGCCAGCTCAGCGGTCGGCTCTGGCTACACCTTC
>.|13|.|TRBV12-3/TRBV12-4|TRBJ2-2
CASRYTGDGELFF
TGTGCCAGCAGATACACGGGGGACGGGGAGCTGTTTTTT
>.|19|TRBD1|TRBV4-3|TRBJ2-3
CASSQNLGGGRDRADTQYF
TGCGCCAGCAGCCAAAACCTTGGGGGGGGTAGGGACAGGGCAGATACGCAGTATTTT